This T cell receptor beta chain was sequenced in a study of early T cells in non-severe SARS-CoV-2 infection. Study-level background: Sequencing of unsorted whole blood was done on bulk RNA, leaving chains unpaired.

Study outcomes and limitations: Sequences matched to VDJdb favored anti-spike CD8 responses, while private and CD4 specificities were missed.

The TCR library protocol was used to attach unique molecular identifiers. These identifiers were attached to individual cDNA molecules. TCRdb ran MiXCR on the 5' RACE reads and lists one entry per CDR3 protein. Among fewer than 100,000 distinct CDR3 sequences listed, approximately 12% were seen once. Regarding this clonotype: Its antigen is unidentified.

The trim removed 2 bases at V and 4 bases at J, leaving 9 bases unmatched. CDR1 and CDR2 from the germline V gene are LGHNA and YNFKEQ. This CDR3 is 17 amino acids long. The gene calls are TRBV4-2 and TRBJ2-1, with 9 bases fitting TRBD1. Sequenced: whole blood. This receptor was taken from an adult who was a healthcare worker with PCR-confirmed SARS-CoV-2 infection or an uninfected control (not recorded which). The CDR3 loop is CASSQSPGQGEYNEQFF. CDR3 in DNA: TGTGCCAGCAGCCAATCTCCGGGACAGGGCGAATACAATGAGCAGTTCTTC.